The T cell receptor beta chain under discussion was sequenced for a study of blood T cell repertoires in COVID-19. In the original analysis: Amplification with reference gene primers provided the estimates of nucleated cell counts. The table came from immunoSEQ multiplex PCR; TCRdb's copy has only in-frame clones and leaves some out. That table supplies the V and J calls and clone size; D and trimming were determined from the DNA. This sample has some 180,000 clones, with roughly 86% found just once. J was trimmed by 3 bases and V by 1 base; bases with no gene match: 4. CDR1 and CDR2 (germline): MGHDK, SYGVNS. CDR3 length: 15 residues. Seattle enrolled patients during active infection and tracked them longitudinally.

This TCR was recovered from an elderly woman with COVID-19, enrolled during active disease. Sequencing was performed on peripheral blood. V is TRBV25-1 and J is TRBJ1-2; 8 nucleotides agree with TRBD1. In DNA form, the CDR3 reads TGTGCCAGCAGTGAATTGCAGGACAGGGACTATGGCTACACCTTC. Its translation is CASSELQDRDYGYTF.